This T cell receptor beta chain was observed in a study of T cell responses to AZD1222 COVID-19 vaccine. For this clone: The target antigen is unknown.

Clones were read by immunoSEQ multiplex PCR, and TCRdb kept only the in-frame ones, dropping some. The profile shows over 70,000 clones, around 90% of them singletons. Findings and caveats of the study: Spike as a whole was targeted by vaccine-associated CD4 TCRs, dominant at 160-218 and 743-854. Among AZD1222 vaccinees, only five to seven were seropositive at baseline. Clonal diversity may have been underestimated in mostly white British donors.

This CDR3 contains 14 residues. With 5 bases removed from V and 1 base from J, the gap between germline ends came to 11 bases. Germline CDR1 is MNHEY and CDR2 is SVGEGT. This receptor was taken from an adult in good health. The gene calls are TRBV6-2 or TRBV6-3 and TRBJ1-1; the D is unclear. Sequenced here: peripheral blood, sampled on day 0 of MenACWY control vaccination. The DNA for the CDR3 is TGTGCCAGCAGTGGGTTACTAACGAACACTGAAGCTTTCTTT. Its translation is CASSGLLTNTEAFF.